The present TCR beta chain was sequenced within a study of Graves' ophthalmopathy and Graves' hyperthyroidism. The study's findings and limits: The model forecast ophthalmopathy progression, reaching roughly 71% sensitivity and around 75% specificity.

RNA transcripts yielded amplified TCR beta CDR3 regions. HTBI primers were employed in first-round RT-PCR, then a second-round multiplex PCR followed. TCRdb used MiXCR to reprocess the multiplex PCR reads, holding one entry per CDR3 protein. The repertoire consists of around 1,000,000 distinct CDR3 sequences, with 36% occurring once and the leading ten covering around 10%. This clonotype was seen only a few times. Its specificity is unknown. Aged 18 to 65, the patients with hyperthyroidism had under 2 months' duration and were newly diagnosed. The evidence that diagnosis relied on was clinical symptoms, serum thyroxine, TRAb, thyroid ultrasound and orbital computed tomography. CDR1 and CDR2 (germline): MNHEY, SVGAGI. Trimming took 8 bases from V and 6 from J; bases not matched to a gene: 7. The CDR3 is made up of 14 amino acids.

The sequence was collected from an adult man with Graves' hyperthyroidism. The chain carries TRBV6-5 and TRBJ1-1; 12 nucleotides line up with TRBD1. The sequencing input was peripheral blood or thyroid tissue (not recorded which). This CDR3 reads CASERDRGLSEAFF. In DNA, the CDR3 is TGTGCCAGCGAAAGGGACAGGGGGCTCTCTGAAGCTTTCTTT.